Listed here is a single TCR beta chain. As originally analysed: Reference gene primer amplification in the assay estimated nucleated cell counts. Sequencing was performed with immunoSEQ multiplex PCR; in TCRdb, only in-frame clones are kept and a portion is missing. D and trimming were read from the DNA, whereas the V and J calls and clone size are those reported in that table. Here the sample spans roughly 300,000 clones, approximately 89% being singletons. The entry originates in a study of blood T cell repertoires in COVID-19. Across the study: Acute-phase and convalescent COVID-19 samples originated in the United States, Italy and Spain.

V lost 4 bases and J lost 4; bases outside the gene matches: 13. CDR1 is SGHDT and CDR2 is YYEEEE in the germline V gene. This CDR3 is built from 16 residues. Specimen: peripheral blood. V gene TRBV5-6 combines with J gene TRBJ1-2; TRBD1 agrees at 7 bases. The sequence came from a woman aged 45-65 years who had recovered from COVID-19. CDR3 region: CASSAQGQRLLYGYTF. CDR3 DNA sequence: TGTGCCAGCAGCGCCCAGGGACAGCGTCTCCTCTATGGCTACACCTTC.